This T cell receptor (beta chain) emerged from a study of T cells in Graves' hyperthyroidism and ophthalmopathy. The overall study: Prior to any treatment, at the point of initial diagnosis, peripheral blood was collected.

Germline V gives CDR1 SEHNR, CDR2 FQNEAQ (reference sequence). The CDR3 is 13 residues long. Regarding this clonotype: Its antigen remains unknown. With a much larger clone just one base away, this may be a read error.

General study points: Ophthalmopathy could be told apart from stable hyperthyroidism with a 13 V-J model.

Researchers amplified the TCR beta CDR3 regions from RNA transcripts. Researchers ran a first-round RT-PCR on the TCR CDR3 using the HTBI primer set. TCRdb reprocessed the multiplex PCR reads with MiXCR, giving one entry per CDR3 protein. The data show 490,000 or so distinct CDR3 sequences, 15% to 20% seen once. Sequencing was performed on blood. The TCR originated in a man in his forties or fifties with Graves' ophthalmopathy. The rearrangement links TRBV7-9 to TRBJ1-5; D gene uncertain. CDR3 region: CVTSRDLGQPQHF. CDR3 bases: TGTGTCACCAGCAGAGATCTGGGCCAGCCCCAGCATTTT.